The TCR beta chain under discussion was sequenced for a study of cytomegalovirus exposure and HLA in healthy donors. Notes on the study in general: Because they were indistinguishable, some V segments, including TRBV6-2 and TRBV6-3, were excluded.

A few counts support this clone. Its target is not known. CDR3 size: 14 residues. Per germline, CDR1 SGHVS and CDR2 FNYEAQ. V lost 5 bases and J lost 5, with 15 bases in between. The PCR made use of 60 Vbeta and 13 Jbeta primers. In the study's own analysis: Later, 65 million to 85 million unique TCR beta chains were counted in an analysis, and 8.5 million to 13 million of them were shared. Only in-frame clones appear in the TCRdb table, and some are missing; sequencing was by immunoSEQ multiplex PCR. The DNA was the basis for D and trimming; V, J and clone size are from that table. The sample lists about 170,000 clones, 73% seen once, with approximately 5.4% in the top ten.

This TCR came from a woman between 18 and 30 years old in good health and CMV-seropositive. The rearrangement uses TRBV7-6 and TRBJ1-2; the D is unclear. Sequencing was carried out using PBMCs. The CDR3 DNA reads as TGTGCCAGCAGCCCACCTCGGGATTTATATGGCTACACCTTC. Translating gives CASSPPRDLYGYTF.